This TCR beta chain was identified during a study of Ad26.COV2.S vaccination and SARS-CoV-2 variants. Treatment noted: approximately 18 received Ad26.COV2.S at low or high dose, single or two shots; several received placebo; per-sample allocation not given. Collection of the samples took place on day 63 after the first injection of vaccine or placebo. The study's findings and limits: Vaccinees displayed broader spike-specific TCR repertoires than placebo recipients.

As concerns this clone: Its matching antigen is unknown.

The data were produced by immunoSEQ multiplex PCR, yet TCRdb's version contains in-frame clones alone and is incomplete. The sample holds roughly 420,000 clones; around nine tenths are singletons and the top ten take around 3.6%. The sample in question was peripheral blood, obtained in a trial of Ad26.COV2.S vaccine versus placebo. The sequence was collected from a person between 18 and 65 years old who received the Ad26.COV2.S COVID-19 vaccine or a placebo.

The CDR3 sequence: CASTYLGGTGTYGYTF. Here the CDR3 DNA reads TGTGCCAGCACCTACCTGGGGGGGACAGGGACCTATGGCTACACCTTC. V gene TRBV28 combines with J gene TRBJ1-2; the match to TRBD1 covers 9 bases. Germline assignment: CDR1 MDHEN and CDR2 SYDVKM. The CDR3 consists of 16 residues. V lost 7 bases to trimming and J lost 4 bases; unmatched junction nucleotides: 13.